These 25 T cell receptor beta chains were all obtained from the same sample, sequenced in a study of regulatory T cells in long-lasting Graves disease. Libraries of TCR beta came from iRepertoire HTBI primers plus Arm-PCR of CDR3 regions. TCRdb reanalysed the multiplex PCR reads using MiXCR and keeps one entry per CDR3 protein. The sample records 530,000 or so distinct CDR3 sequences, more than 15% being singletons. Regarding time point: newly diagnosed GD, antithyroid drugs for less than 3 months. Making the TCR library involved RNA that had been extracted from PBMCs. These data were likewise used in another study, on T cells in Graves' hyperthyroidism and ophthalmopathy.

The sequencing used peripheral blood mononuclear cells (PBMCs), collected at new diagnosis, from a patient treated with antithyroid drugs. Receptors were obtained from a man between 18 and 29 years old with Graves disease.

V is TRBV24-1 and J is TRBJ2-1; 11 nucleotides agree with TRBD2. J lost 10 bases, V lost 2 bases, and 15 bases had no gene match. CDR1 and CDR2 from the germline V gene are KGHDR and SFDVKD. The CDR3 sequence is 18 residues long. The CDR3 here is CATSDSGLAGPLSLEQFF. CDR3 coding DNA: TGTGCCACCAGTGATTCCGGACTAGCGGGTCCCTTGAGTTTGGAGCAGTTCTTC.

The sample holds many counts of this clonotype. The chain couples TRBV5-1 to TRBJ2-1; D is possibly TRBD1 or TRBD2 (5 bases each). CDR1 is SGHRS and CDR2 is YFSETQ in the germline V gene. The V gene lost 0 bases and the J gene lost 4 bases, with 11 bases spanning the gap. The CDR3 is made up of 15 amino acids. This chain's CDR3 is CASSLDRLAYNEQFF. CDR3 bases: TGCGCCAGCAGCTTGGACAGGCTAGCATACAATGAGCAGTTCTTC.

The chain joins TRBV19 to TRBJ1-1, with a tentative D call TRBD1 (6 bases). Germline V gene sequence: CDR1 LNHDA, CDR2 SQIVND (reference sequence). The V and J ends lost 7 bases and 6 bases respectively, with 9 bases between them. CDR3 length: 11 amino acids. The CDR3: CASTWGPEAFF. In DNA, the CDR3 is TGTGCCAGTACGTGGGGGCCTGAAGCTTTCTTT.

This clonotype was detected ten times or more. Germline is not matched at one junction end, which may reflect a read error. The chain joins TRBV12-3 or TRBV12-4 to TRBJ2-5; D not resolved. CDR3 length: 13 residues. CDR3 nucleotides: TGTGCCAGCAGCTTAGGTGGGCAAGAGACCCAGTACTTC. Encoded protein: CASSLGGQETQYF.

The chain carries TRBV12-3 or TRBV12-4 and TRBJ2-1; maybe TRBD2 (5 bases). The CDR3 contains 15 residues. V was shortened by 8 bases and J by 5 bases, with 19 bases between the two germline ends. The CDR3 spells CASLERSPNHNEQFF. The DNA for the CDR3 is TGTGCCAGCCTCGAGCGGAGCCCAAACCACAATGAGCAGTTCTTC.

The table lists this clonotype with many counts. V gene TRBV3-1 combines with J gene TRBJ1-2; 9 positions match TRBD1. The germline CDR1 and CDR2 sequences are LGHDT and YNNKEL (reference sequence). This CDR3 spans 14 amino acids. The J segment lost 8 bases and the V segment lost 4 bases, leaving 8 bases of the junction unmatched. Written as DNA, the CDR3 is TGTGCCAGCAGCCTCCCGGGACAGGGCAGGGGCTACACCTTC. It encodes CASSLPGQGRGYTF.

This CDR3 is CAWSVPRVAQETQYF. For the CDR3, the DNA is TGTGCCTGGAGTGTACCCAGGGTTGCCCAAGAGACCCAGTACTTC. The J gene is TRBJ2-5, the V gene TRBV30; possible D gene TRBD1, 5 bases. The V and J ends lost 0 bases and 1 base respectively, with 12 bases between them. The CDR3 contains 15 residues. CDR1 GTSNPN and CDR2 SVGIG come from the germline V gene (reference sequence).

At least ten counts were recorded for this clonotype. This sequence joins TRBV7-6 and TRBJ1-1; unclear D gene. Germline V gene sequence: CDR1 SGHVS, CDR2 FNYEAQ. This CDR3 is built from 12 residues. V lost 5 bases to trimming and J lost 3 bases, with 7 bases between them. The CDR3 sequence: CASSPSYTEAFF. In DNA, the CDR3 is TGTGCCAGCAGCCCTAGCTACACTGAAGCTTTCTTT.

This clonotype was detected ten times or more. The V gene is TRBV12-3 or TRBV12-4, the J gene TRBJ2-1; D unresolved. The CDR3 runs 14 residues. V gave up 2 bases and J gave up 5 bases, with 10 bases separating them. CDR3 in amino acids: CASSLIRSNNEQFF. The CDR3 DNA sequence: TGTGCCAGCAGTTTAATTCGATCAAACAATGAGCAGTTCTTC.

This clonotype was counted ten times or more. This sequence joins TRBV6-1 and TRBJ2-1, with 11 bases fitting TRBD2. There are 13 residues in the CDR3. Germline V gives CDR1 MNHNS, CDR2 SASEGT. V shed 9 bases and J 4 bases; nucleotides not matched to a gene: 2. This CDR3 is CASRLAGYNEQFF. In DNA, the CDR3 is TGTGCCAGTAGACTAGCGGGGTACAATGAGCAGTTCTTC.

The table lists this clonotype with a few counts. The DNA of the CDR3 is TGTGCCAGCTCCCCAATGGGGGGTGGGACTGAAGCTTTCTTT. Protein sequence: CASSPMGGGTEAFF. The chain combines TRBV18 with TRBJ1-1, with TRBD1 as a possible D gene (5 bases). CDR1 and CDR2 from the germline V gene are KGHSH and LQKENI. This CDR3 has 14 residues. V gave up 6 bases and J gave up 5 bases, with 16 bases separating them. The full variable domain, in which reference TRBV18 and TRBJ1-1 provide the parts outside the CDR3, is NAGVMQNPRHLVRRRGQEARLRCSPMKGHSHVYWYRQLPEEGLKFMVYLQKENIIDESGMPKERFSAEFPKEGPSILRIQQVVRGDSAAYFCASSPMGGGTEAFFGQGTRLTVV.

At least ten counts were recorded for this clonotype. The rearrangement uses TRBV7-9 and TRBJ2-2; D is tentatively TRBD1 or TRBD2 (5 bases each). The CDR3 sequence is 15 residues long. The V end was cut by 6 bases, the J end by 1 base, with 12 bases between. From germline, CDR1 is SEHNR and CDR2 FQNEAQ (reference sequence). CDR3 region: CASSFGTVNTGELFF. For the CDR3, the DNA is TGTGCCAGCAGTTTTGGGACGGTGAACACCGGGGAGCTGTTTTTT.

V gene TRBV13 combines with J gene TRBJ2-7; D assignment may be TRBD1 or TRBD2 (5 bases each). Germline V gene lookup returns CDR1 PRHDT and CDR2 FYEKMQ (reference sequence). With 4 bases removed from V and 0 bases from J, the gap between germline ends came to 13 bases. CDR3 length equals 15 residues. The CDR3 is CASSSDGASSYEQYF. In DNA form, the CDR3 reads TGTGCCAGCAGCTCAGACGGGGCCAGCTCCTACGAGCAGTACTTC.

This rearrangement joins TRBV19 to TRBJ2-1, with 7 bases identical to TRBD2. The CDR3 spans 13 residues. Losses at the gene ends were 4 bases for V and 5 bases for J; bases not matched to a gene: 2. Germline V gene sequence: CDR1 LNHDA, CDR2 SQIVND (reference sequence). The CDR3 here is CASSTTSNNEQFF. The DNA of the CDR3 is TGTGCCAGTAGTACGACTAGCAACAATGAGCAGTTCTTC. The whole variable domain, filled in from reference TRBV19 and TRBJ2-1, reads DGGITQSPKYLFRKEGQNVTLSCEQNLNHDAMYWYRQDPGQGLRLIYYSQIVNDFQKGDIAEGYSVSREKKESFPLTVTSAQKNPTAFYLCASSTTSNNEQFFGPGTRLTVL.

This clonotype was found many times. V and J are TRBV11-2 and TRBJ2-1, with 11 bases fitting TRBD2. The CDR3 spans 18 residues. With 0 bases clipped from V and 4 bases from J, the junction kept 8 bases outside the gene matches. Germline CDR1 and CDR2: SGHAT and FQNNGV. The CDR3 sequence is CASSLESGLAEAYNEQFF. In DNA, the CDR3 is TGTGCCAGCAGCTTAGAGTCGGGACTAGCGGAAGCATACAATGAGCAGTTCTTC.

This clonotype was counted at least ten times. The chain combines TRBV20-1 with TRBJ2-1; perhaps D is TRBD1 or TRBD2 (6 bases each). The V end lost 6 bases, the J end lost 9 bases, and 27 bases lay between the germline ends. Looked up from germline, CDR1 is DFQATT and CDR2 is SNEGSKA (reference sequence). This CDR3 has 16 amino acids. For the CDR3, the DNA is TGCAGTGCGGTAACGACTAGTGGGGGCCCAAGCGGTGAGCAGTTCTTC. Its translation: CSAVTTSGGPSGEQFF.

This clonotype was seen repeatedly, ten times or more. The genes are TRBV12-3 or TRBV12-4 and TRBJ2-7; TRBD2 might be the D (7 bases). The CDR3 spans 16 residues. V gave up 2 bases and J gave up 5 bases, with 19 bases separating them. The CDR3 sequence is CASSLWGGASGHEQYF. The CDR3 nucleotides are TGTGCCAGCAGTTTATGGGGGGGGGCCAGTGGCCACGAGCAGTACTTC.

This clonotype was picked up many times. The rearrangement uses TRBV5-1 and TRBJ2-2; no reliable D call. This CDR3 has 15 residues. The germline gives CDR1 SGHRS, CDR2 YFSETQ. V lost 2 bases and J lost 1, with 9 bases in between. This CDR3 is CASSLVELNTGELFF. CDR3 nucleotide sequence: TGCGCCAGCAGCTTAGTGGAACTGAACACCGGGGAGCTGTTTTTT.

This clonotype came up many times. The chain couples TRBV20-1 to TRBJ2-7; 8 bases line up with TRBD2. Trimming removed 6 bases from V and 3 bases from J; junction bases left unmatched: 7. The CDR3 is 13 residues long. Germline-derived CDR1 and CDR2 are DFQATT and SNEGSKA (reference sequence). The CDR3 DNA reads as TGCAGTGCCCAGCGGGAGCCCCTCTACGAGCAGTACTTC. Its translation: CSAQREPLYEQYF.

This clonotype was detected a few times. This rearrangement joins TRBV29-1 to TRBJ2-5; either TRBD1 or TRBD2 may fit D (6 bases each). The CDR3 loop spans 15 amino acids. Germline CDR1 reads SQVTM; CDR2 reads ANQGSEA. Trimming left V 6 bases short and J 2 bases short, with 19 bases between. CDR3 sequence (DNA): TGCAGCGTAACAGGGCCTGGGGACTTTCAAGAGACCCAGTACTTC. It yields the protein CSVTGPGDFQETQYF.

J is TRBJ2-7 and V is TRBV2; the D gene is possibly TRBD1 (5 bases). The CDR3 has 14 residues. The V gene's germline CDR1 is SNHLY and CDR2 FYNNEI. V was cut by 5 bases and J by 2 bases, with 13 bases left in between. The CDR3 loop is CASSPDRRAYEQYF. CDR3 nucleotides: TGTGCCAGCAGTCCTGACAGACGCGCCTACGAGCAGTACTTC.

The gene calls are TRBV30 and TRBJ2-2, with D perhaps TRBD2 (5 bases). The CDR3 totals 16 residues. CDR1 and CDR2 (germline): GTSNPN, SVGIG (reference sequence). Trimming pared 5 bases from V and 4 bases from J, leaving 20 bases between. DNA for the CDR3: TGTGCCTGGGGCGTGGAAGCGGAGCCCGGCACCGGGGAGCTGTTTTTT. Its translation: CAWGVEAEPGTGELFF.

The chain has TRBV19 and TRBJ2-7, with D maybe TRBD1 (6 bases). The CDR3 contains 14 residues. Germline V CDR1 and CDR2: LNHDA, SQIVND (reference sequence). Trimming took 6 bases from V and 5 from J, leaving 17 bases between them. CDR3 loop: CASSDFNRAHEQYF. CDR3 nucleotides: TGTGCCAGTAGCGATTTTAACAGGGCCCACGAGCAGTACTTC.

V and J are TRBV11-2 and TRBJ1-5; TRBD1 is a possible D gene (6 bases). The V and J ends lost 3 bases and 6 bases respectively, with 9 bases between them. CDR3 length equals 13 residues. Germline CDR1 and CDR2: SGHAT and FQNNGV. CDR3 sequence: CASSFGRGQPQHF. CDR3 bases: TGTGCCAGCAGCTTTGGCAGGGGTCAGCCCCAGCATTTT.

Points on this clonotype: A much larger clone differs by one base, so this may be a read error. The V call is TRBV20-1, the J call TRBJ2-1; D possibly uses TRBD1 or TRBD2 (6 bases each). There are 14 residues in the CDR3. Germline V gene data show CDR1 as DFQATT and CDR2 as SNEGSKA (reference sequence). V lost 2 bases, J lost 5 bases, and 13 bases lay in between. The CDR3, as DNA: TGCAGTGCTAGACCCGGGGGCGCCCACAATGAGCAGTTCTTC. Translation: CSARPGGAHNEQFF.